This is a list of T cell receptor beta chains from one sample in a study of blood T cell repertoires in COVID-19. Repertoires were generated with immunoSEQ multiplex PCR, while TCRdb's copy carries only in-frame clones and drops some. The data contain about 170,000 clones, 80% to 90% of them singletons. The sample consisted of peripheral blood. Receptors were obtained from a woman of 80 years or more with acute or convalescent COVID-19. CDR3s include the opening cysteine and the closing phenylalanine or tryptophan. The order of the fields is V gene, clone size, J gene, D gene, CDR3 DNA, CDR3 protein. A D gene is named only where the DNA matches it firmly. Clone size is given for some rows only: seen once, a few or many times, or a class if the clone is expanded.

V: TRBV6-2/TRBV6-3; size: once; J: TRBJ2-7; D: -; DNA: TGTGCCAGCAGTTACTGGCAGGGGAGAGACGAGCAGTACTTC; CDR3: CASSYWQGRDEQYF
V: TRBV5-6; size: -; J: TRBJ2-1; D: TRBD2; DNA: TGTGCCAGCAGCTCAAGCGGGAGTATTAATGAGCAGTTCTTC; CDR3: CASSSSGSINEQFF
V: TRBV7-2; size: few; J: TRBJ2-7; D: -; DNA: TGTGCCAGCAGCTTAAAGGACAGCTCCTACGAGCAGTACTTC; CDR3: CASSLKDSSYEQYF
V: TRBV5-4; size: -; J: TRBJ1-2; D: TRBD1; DNA: TGTGCCAGCAGCGGAGACAGGGAAGGCGGCTACACCTTC; CDR3: CASSGDREGGYTF
V: TRBV19; size: -; J: TRBJ1-2; D: TRBD1; DNA: TGTGCCAGTAGTCACGGGACAGGGCGGGACTATGGCTACACCTTC; CDR3: CASSHGTGRDYGYTF
V: TRBV29-1; size: -; J: TRBJ1-1; D: -; DNA: TGCAGCGTCAGCACAGGGTTCAACACTGAAGCTTTCTTT; CDR3: CSVSTGFNTEAFF
V: TRBV2; size: -; J: TRBJ2-6; D: TRBD1; DNA: TGTGCCAGCAGACAGGGGAGCTCTGGGGCCAACGTCCTGACTTTC; CDR3: CASRQGSSGANVLTF
V: TRBV5-1; size: -; J: TRBJ2-5; D: -; DNA: TGCGCCAGCAGCCCATTGAGGGTGGAGACCCAGTACTTC; CDR3: CASSPLRVETQYF
V: TRBV6-4; size: few; J: TRBJ1-3; D: TRBD1; DNA: TGTGCCAGCAGTGAAGACAGGGATTCCACCATATATTTT; CDR3: CASSEDRDSTIYF
V: TRBV19; size: -; J: TRBJ2-2; D: -; DNA: TGTGCCAGTAGCCTAAACGGCGGGACCGGGGAGCTGTTTTTT; CDR3: CASSLNGGTGELFF
V: TRBV5-6; size: few; J: TRBJ1-6; D: -; DNA: TGTGCCAGCAGCCCCTTGGAGGGGATCGGTTCACCCCTCCACTTT; CDR3: CASSPLEGIGSPLHF
V: TRBV5-1; size: -; J: TRBJ1-1; D: -; DNA: TGCGCCAGCAGTGCCATACAGGGCCCATATAACACTGAAGCTTTCTTT; CDR3: CASSAIQGPYNTEAFF
V: TRBV2; size: -; J: TRBJ2-3; D: TRBD2; DNA: TGTGCCAGCAGACTAGGACTAGCGGCAGATACGCAGTATTTT; CDR3: CASRLGLAADTQYF
V: TRBV6-5; size: -; J: TRBJ1-2; D: TRBD1; DNA: TGTGCCAGCAGCCGGACAGGGAACTATGGCTACACCTTC; CDR3: CASSRTGNYGYTF
V: TRBV7-9; size: -; J: TRBJ2-5; D: TRBD2; DNA: TGTGCCAGCAGACGTACTAGCGGGGGGGCATCGGAGAGTCAAGAGACCCAGTACTTC; CDR3: CASRRTSGGASESQETQYF
V: TRBV5-1; size: -; J: TRBJ2-3; D: TRBD1; DNA: TGCGCCAGCAGCTTGGCGCAGGGGGCGCGGAGCACAGATACGCAGTATTTT; CDR3: CASSLAQGARSTDTQYF
V: TRBV3-1/TRBV3-2; size: -; J: TRBJ2-1; D: -; DNA: TGTGCCAGCAGCCAAGGCAAGGGGGAATACAATGAGCAGTTCTTC; CDR3: CASSQGKGEYNEQFF
V: TRBV24-1; size: -; J: TRBJ2-3; D: TRBD2; DNA: TGTGCCACCAGTGATCGGACTAGCGGGAGCACAGATACGCAGTATTTT; CDR3: CATSDRTSGSTDTQYF
V: TRBV7-9; size: -; J: TRBJ2-2; D: -; DNA: TGTGCCAGCAGACCTAGACTAGGCGGGAACACCGGGGAGCTGTTTTTT; CDR3: CASRPRLGGNTGELFF
V: TRBV2; size: -; J: TRBJ2-5; D: -; DNA: TGTGCCAGCAGAGTACTGTACCAAGAGACCCAGTACTTC; CDR3: CASRVLYQETQYF
V: TRBV19; size: -; J: TRBJ1-2; D: -; DNA: TGTGCCAGTGGGTTGGGCTCAAACTATGGCTACACCTTC; CDR3: CASGLGSNYGYTF
V: TRBV5-6; size: -; J: TRBJ1-6; D: TRBD1; DNA: TGTGCCAGCAGCTTGGATGGAGGGGGCGGTTCACCCCTCCACTTT; CDR3: CASSLDGGGGSPLHF
V: TRBV5-1; size: -; J: TRBJ2-7; D: -; DNA: TGCGCCAGCAGCTTGGACCCTCGGGGGGAGCAGTACTTC; CDR3: CASSLDPRGEQYF
V: TRBV30; size: -; J: TRBJ2-1; D: TRBD2; DNA: TGTGCCTGGAAAAGCGGGAGGGGACCCAATGAGCAGTTCTTC; CDR3: CAWKSGRGPNEQFF
V: TRBV11-2; size: -; J: TRBJ2-7; D: -; DNA: TGTGCCAGCAGCCTCCCGGACATCCCCTACGAGCAGTACTTC; CDR3: CASSLPDIPYEQYF
V: TRBV5-1; size: once; J: TRBJ2-5; D: -; DNA: TGCGCCAGCAGCCCCTCCGGGACTCTGGAGACCCAGTACTTC; CDR3: CASSPSGTLETQYF
V: TRBV6-5; size: -; J: TRBJ1-1; D: -; DNA: TGTGCCAGCAGTAGACAGTTTTCATCTGAAGCTTTCTTT; CDR3: CASSRQFSSEAFF
V: TRBV2; size: -; J: TRBJ2-5; D: -; DNA: TGTGCCAGCAGTGAAAGCCGGTACCAAGAGACCCAGTACTTC; CDR3: CASSESRYQETQYF
V: TRBV30; size: -; J: TRBJ1-5; D: -; DNA: TGTGCCTGGAGTCGCCCGGGGGAGGGCCTAAGGCCCCAGCATTTT; CDR3: CAWSRPGEGLRPQHF
V: TRBV2; size: -; J: TRBJ1-5; D: -; DNA: TGTGCCAGCAGTGAAAGGCAGGGCACCCTACTCAATCAGCCCCAGCATTTT; CDR3: CASSERQGTLLNQPQHF
V: TRBV7-8; size: -; J: TRBJ2-7; D: TRBD1; DNA: TGTGCCAGCAGCAGGGACAGGGAGGTCTACGAGCAGTACTTC; CDR3: CASSRDREVYEQYF
V: TRBV25-1; size: few; J: TRBJ2-3; D: -; DNA: TGTGCCAGCAGTGAAAGGAAGCCCGGGACTCGCTCCACAGATACGCAGTATTTT; CDR3: CASSERKPGTRSTDTQYF
V: TRBV3-1/TRBV3-2; size: -; J: TRBJ1-2; D: TRBD1; DNA: TGTGCCAGCAGCCCTAACTTTGGACAGGGAAACTATGGCTACACCTTC; CDR3: CASSPNFGQGNYGYTF
V: TRBV4-1; size: -; J: TRBJ2-1; D: -; DNA: TGCGCCAGCAGCCAATGGTCAAGGGGAAACAATGAGCAGTTCTTC; CDR3: CASSQWSRGNNEQFF
V: TRBV19; size: -; J: TRBJ1-2; D: -; DNA: TGTGCCAGTAGTATGGCAGGCACTAACTATGGCTACACCTTC; CDR3: CASSMAGTNYGYTF
V: TRBV12-2; size: -; J: TRBJ2-4; D: -; DNA: TGTGCAAGTCGCTTAGCGCGGGACAGGGTTTTGGCCAAAAACATTCAGTACTTC; CDR3: CASRLARDRVLAKNIQYF
V: TRBV24-1; size: -; J: TRBJ2-7; D: -; DNA: TGTGCCACCCGGGGGTCCTACGAGCAGTACTTC; CDR3: CATRGSYEQYF
V: TRBV6-5; size: -; J: TRBJ1-1; D: -; DNA: TGTGCCACCTCAATCCAGGGGCCAATGAACACTGAAGCTTTCTTT; CDR3: CATSIQGPMNTEAFF
V: TRBV6-2/TRBV6-3; size: -; J: TRBJ2-7; D: -; DNA: TGTGCCAGCAGTTACTCGGCCTCCGCCTACGAGCAGTACTTC; CDR3: CASSYSASAYEQYF
V: TRBV2; size: -; J: TRBJ2-1; D: TRBD1; DNA: TGTGCCAGCAGGAGGACAGGGGGGGTTCACAATGAGCAGTTCTTC; CDR3: CASRRTGGVHNEQFF
V: TRBV2; size: once; J: TRBJ2-5; D: TRBD1; DNA: TGTGCCAGCAGTGAACGGCAGGGGGCCGGAGAGACCCAGTACTTC; CDR3: CASSERQGAGETQYF
V: TRBV5-1; size: -; J: TRBJ2-2; D: TRBD1; DNA: TGCGCCAGCGGGACCGGGACAGAACCTACCGGGGAGCTGTTTTTT; CDR3: CASGTGTEPTGELFF
V: TRBV6-2/TRBV6-3; size: few; J: TRBJ2-1; D: -; DNA: TGTGCCAGCAGTCCGCCGGACGGGAGCTCCTACAATGAGCAGTTCTTC; CDR3: CASSPPDGSSYNEQFF
V: TRBV6-5; size: -; J: TRBJ1-4; D: -; DNA: TGTGCCAGCAGTTACTCGATGCACGGGGAAAAACTGTTTTTT; CDR3: CASSYSMHGEKLFF
V: TRBV19; size: -; J: TRBJ1-4; D: -; DNA: TGTGCCAGTAGTCCGAACGCGGGTACTAATGAAAAACTGTTTTTT; CDR3: CASSPNAGTNEKLFF
V: TRBV7-9; size: few; J: TRBJ2-1; D: TRBD2; DNA: TGTGCCAGCAGCCGGAGCGGGGGGGCCCGGAATGAGCAGTTCTTC; CDR3: CASSRSGGARNEQFF
V: TRBV11-2; size: -; J: TRBJ1-3; D: TRBD1; DNA: TGTGCCAGCAGCTGGGGGACAGGTCAGATTCCTGGAAACACCATATATTTT; CDR3: CASSWGTGQIPGNTIYF
V: TRBV7-2; size: -; J: TRBJ2-7; D: -; DNA: TGTGCCAGCAGCTATGGGACACCCGGCGAGCAGTACTTC; CDR3: CASSYGTPGEQYF
V: TRBV10-3; size: -; J: TRBJ2-7; D: TRBD1; DNA: TGTGCCATCTCACCGGAGGGCAGGGGGCAAACCGAGCAGTACTTC; CDR3: CAISPEGRGQTEQYF
V: TRBV5-3; size: few; J: TRBJ2-2; D: TRBD2; DNA: TGTGCCAGAAGCTTGGGGGGACTAGGCACCGGGGAGCTGTTTTTT; CDR3: CARSLGGLGTGELFF
V: TRBV15; size: -; J: TRBJ2-1; D: TRBD2; DNA: TGTGCCACCAGCAGAGAGAGTAGCGGGAGGGCCTACAATGAGCAGTTCTTC; CDR3: CATSRESSGRAYNEQFF
V: TRBV25-1; size: -; J: TRBJ1-1; D: TRBD1; DNA: TGTGCCAGCAGAAGGACAGGGACACCAACTGAAGCTTTCTTT; CDR3: CASRRTGTPTEAFF
V: TRBV7-2; size: -; J: TRBJ2-1; D: TRBD2; DNA: TGTGCCAGCAGCATTGTATTAGCGGGAGGGGTAAATGAGCAGTTCTTC; CDR3: CASSIVLAGGVNEQFF
V: TRBV19; size: -; J: TRBJ1-5; D: TRBD1; DNA: TGTGCCAGTAGTACTGGACAGGGAAGCAATCAGCCCCAGCATTTT; CDR3: CASSTGQGSNQPQHF